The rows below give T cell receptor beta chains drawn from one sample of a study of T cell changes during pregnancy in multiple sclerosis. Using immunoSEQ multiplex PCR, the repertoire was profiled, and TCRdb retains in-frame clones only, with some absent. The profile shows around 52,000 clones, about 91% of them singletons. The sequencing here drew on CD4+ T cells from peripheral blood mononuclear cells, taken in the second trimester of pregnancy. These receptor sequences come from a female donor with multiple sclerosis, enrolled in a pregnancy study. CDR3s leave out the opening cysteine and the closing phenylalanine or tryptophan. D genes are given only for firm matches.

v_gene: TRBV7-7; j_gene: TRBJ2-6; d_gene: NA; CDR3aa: ASSPDRNSGANVLT
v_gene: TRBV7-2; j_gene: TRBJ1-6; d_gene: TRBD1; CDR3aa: ASSQDPGQGRPLH
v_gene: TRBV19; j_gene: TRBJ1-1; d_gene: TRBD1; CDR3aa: ASSAPGQGPVGTEAF
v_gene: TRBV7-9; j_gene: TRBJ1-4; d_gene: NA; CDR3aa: ASSFSTGGEKLF
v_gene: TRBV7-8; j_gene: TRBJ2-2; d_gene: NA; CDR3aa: ASVGGTATGELF
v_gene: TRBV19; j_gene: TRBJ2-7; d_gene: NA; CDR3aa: ASSSTPGGKGEQY
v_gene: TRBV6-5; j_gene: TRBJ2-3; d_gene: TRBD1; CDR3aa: ASSSTGGGTDTQY
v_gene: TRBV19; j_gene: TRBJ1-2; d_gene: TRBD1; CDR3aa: ARNRQDRGIPQP
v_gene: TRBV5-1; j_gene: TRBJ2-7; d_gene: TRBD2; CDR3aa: ASSSTGGAYEQY
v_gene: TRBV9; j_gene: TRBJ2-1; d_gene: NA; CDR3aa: ASSTPQSSADWYNEQF
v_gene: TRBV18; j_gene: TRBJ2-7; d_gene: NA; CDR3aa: ASSPFDRTYEQY
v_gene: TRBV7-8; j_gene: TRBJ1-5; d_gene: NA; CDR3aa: ASSPNRANQPQH
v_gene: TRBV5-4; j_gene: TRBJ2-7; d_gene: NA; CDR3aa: ASSSQGDSYEQY
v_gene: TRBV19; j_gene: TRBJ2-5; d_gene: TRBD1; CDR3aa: ASSQDREETQY
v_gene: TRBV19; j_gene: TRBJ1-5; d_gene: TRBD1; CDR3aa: ASSWGTVLTNQPQH
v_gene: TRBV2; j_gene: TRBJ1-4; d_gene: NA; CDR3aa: ASNSRSGEKLF
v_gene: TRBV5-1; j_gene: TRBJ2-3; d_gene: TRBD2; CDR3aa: ASSLSGTSGSTDTQY
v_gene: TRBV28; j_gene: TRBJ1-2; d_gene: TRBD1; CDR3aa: ASSAIRDRGHNGYT
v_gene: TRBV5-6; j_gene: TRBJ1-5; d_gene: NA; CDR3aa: ASSLAGVFSNQPQH
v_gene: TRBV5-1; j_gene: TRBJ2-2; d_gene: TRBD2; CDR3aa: ASSILTSGSISGELF
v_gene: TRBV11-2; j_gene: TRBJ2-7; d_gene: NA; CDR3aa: ASSSLAVLYEQY
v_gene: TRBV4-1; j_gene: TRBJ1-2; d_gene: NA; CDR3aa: ASSQGLTGSGYGYT
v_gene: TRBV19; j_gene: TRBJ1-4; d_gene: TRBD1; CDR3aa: ASSRQGTNEKLF
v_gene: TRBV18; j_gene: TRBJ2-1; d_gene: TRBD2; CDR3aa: ASSRDRRTSGITQSYNEQF
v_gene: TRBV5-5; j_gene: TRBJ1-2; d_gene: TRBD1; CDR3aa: ASSWGDRRGGYT
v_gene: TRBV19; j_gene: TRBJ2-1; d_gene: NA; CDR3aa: ASSIGGTAYNEQF
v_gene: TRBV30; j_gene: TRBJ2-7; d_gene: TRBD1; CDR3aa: AWSPGQQQY
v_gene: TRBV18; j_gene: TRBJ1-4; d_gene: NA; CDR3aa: ASSYSTNEKLF
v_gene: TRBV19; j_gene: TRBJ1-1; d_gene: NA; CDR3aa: ASSPRTFLNTEAF
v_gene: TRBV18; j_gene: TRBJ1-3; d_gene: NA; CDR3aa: ASSPTQGGNTIY
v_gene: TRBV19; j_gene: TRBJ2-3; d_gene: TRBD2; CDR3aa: ASSRTGGGTDTQY
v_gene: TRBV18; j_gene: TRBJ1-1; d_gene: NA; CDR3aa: ASSLTGDSNTEAF